Shown below are 2 T cell receptor beta chains from a single sample sequenced in a study of OX40 agonist ivuxolimab in advanced cancers. Data came from immunoSEQ multiplex PCR; TCRdb stores just in-frame clones and leaves some out. This table has about 68,000 clones, 85% appearing once. This sample comprised CD4+ or CD8+ T cells sorted from blood, obtained in a trial of the OX40 agonist ivuxolimab. These receptors originate from an adult with an advanced solid tumor such as melanoma, head and neck, liver or kidney cancer.

The V gene is TRBV4-3, the J gene TRBJ1-2, with no clear D. In germline, CDR1 is LGHNA, CDR2 YSLEER. The CDR3 is made up of 17 amino acids. V lost 4 bases, J lost 0 bases, and 18 bases lay in between. The CDR3 reads CASSRVVTDRANYGYTF. In DNA, the CDR3 is TGCGCCAGCAGCCGAGTGGTGACTGACCGAGCTAACTATGGCTACACCTTC.

The chain links TRBV6-5 to TRBJ1-1, with a possible D match to TRBD1 (6 bases). V was shortened by 6 bases and J by 5 bases, with 16 bases between the two germline ends. Germline values: CDR1 MNHEY, CDR2 SVGAGI. The CDR3 is made up of 14 amino acids. CDR3: CASRGGGLGTEAFF. The CDR3 region has the DNA TGTGCCAGCAGGGGTGGGGGGCTTGGTACTGAAGCTTTCTTT.